Sequencing of this T cell receptor beta chain was carried out in a study of identical twins. Study observations and caveats: Insertion counts were lower in abundant cord blood beta clonotypes, a trend that memory repertoires did not show.

V was pared by 1 base and J by 3 bases, with 10 bases between. Germline lookup yields CDR1 SEHNR and CDR2 FQNEAQ (reference sequence). This CDR3 region has 14 residues. This clonotype was detected only a few times. The antigen remains undetermined. TCRdb re-derived calls from the 5' RACE reads in MiXCR, one entry per CDR3 protein. The data show 450,000 or so distinct CDR3 sequences, with more than 13% seen just once and roughly 0.56% held by the top ten. These records were also assigned to another study, of yellow fever vaccine responses in identical twins. Per that paper: Among the twins, the vaccine T cell response reportedly seemed partly convergent and partly personalized.

The chain carries TRBV7-9 and TRBJ2-7, with a tentative D call TRBD2 (5 bases). The receptor was isolated from a woman younger than 35 in good health. Input material: CD4+ T cells sorted from blood. CDR3 in amino acids: CASSLVEASYEQYF. CDR3 in DNA: TGTGCCAGCAGCTTAGTGGAGGCTAGCTACGAGCAGTACTTC.